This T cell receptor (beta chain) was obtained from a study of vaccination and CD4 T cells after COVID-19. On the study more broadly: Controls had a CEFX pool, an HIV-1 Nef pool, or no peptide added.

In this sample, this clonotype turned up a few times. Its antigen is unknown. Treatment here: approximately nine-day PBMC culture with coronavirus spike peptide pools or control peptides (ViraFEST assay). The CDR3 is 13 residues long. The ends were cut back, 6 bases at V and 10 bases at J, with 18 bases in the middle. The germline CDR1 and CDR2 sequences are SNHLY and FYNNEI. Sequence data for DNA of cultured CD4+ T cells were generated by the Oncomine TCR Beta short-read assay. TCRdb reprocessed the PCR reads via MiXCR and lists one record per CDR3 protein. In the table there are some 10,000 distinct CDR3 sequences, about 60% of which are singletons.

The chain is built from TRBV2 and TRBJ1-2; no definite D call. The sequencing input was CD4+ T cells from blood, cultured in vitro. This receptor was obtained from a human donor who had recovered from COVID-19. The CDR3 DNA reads TGTGCCAGCAGCGACACCCCCCGGGGAGTCTACACCTTC. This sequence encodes CASSDTPRGVYTF.